This T cell receptor (beta chain) was captured in a study of regulatory T cells in long-lasting Graves disease. Construction of the TCR beta libraries employed iRepertoire HTBI primers in conjunction with Arm-PCR of CDR3 regions. MiXCR, run by TCRdb on the multiplex PCR reads, gives a single entry per CDR3 protein. The sample contains 450,000 to 700,000 distinct CDR3 sequences, about 14% of which appear only once. In its sample, this clonotype was seen many times. Time point here: newly diagnosed GD, antithyroid drugs for less than 3 months. PBMC-derived RNA was used for the TCR library. Germline values: CDR1 KGHDR, CDR2 SFDVKD. Trimming cost V 5 bases and J 4 bases, with 14 bases left between them. The CDR3 sequence is 15 residues long. These data were also filed under a second study, of T cells in Graves' hyperthyroidism and ophthalmopathy. This second report adds: Exclusions: uncontrolled infection, other autoimmune disease, pregnancy, lactation. The model predicted ophthalmopathy a median about 6.6 months before onset.

This chain uses TRBV24-1 with TRBJ2-1; no reliable D call. The sequence was obtained from a young man with Graves disease. Here the sequenced sample was peripheral blood mononuclear cells (PBMCs), taken at new diagnosis, from a patient treated with antithyroid drugs. The CDR3 reads CATSVTAWGYNEQFF. In DNA form, the CDR3 reads TGTGCCACCAGTGTCACAGCTTGGGGATACAATGAGCAGTTCTTC.